Reported below is one TCR beta chain. The entry originates in a study of T cell responses to AZD1222 COVID-19 vaccine. The germline V gene has CDR1 LGHDT and CDR2 YNNKEL (reference sequence). V lost 4 bases to trimming and J lost 8 bases; unmatched junction nucleotides: 8. The CDR3 has 14 amino acids. Sequencing was performed with immunoSEQ multiplex PCR; in TCRdb, only in-frame clones are kept and a portion is missing. The sample has about 180,000 clones, around nine tenths seen once. The V and J genes are TRBV3-1 (or the pseudogene TRBV3-2) and TRBJ1-2, with 9 positions matching TRBD1. The receptor comes from an adult in good health. The specimen was peripheral blood, collected on day 0 of AZD1222 vaccination. CDR3 loop: CASSRTGERYGYTF. The CDR3 DNA sequence: TGTGCCAGCAGCCGGACAGGGGAACGATACGGCTACACCTTC.